A single sample is the source of the 14 T cell receptor beta chains below, sequenced in a study of shared clonotypes between healthy human individuals. CD45RO-negative cells were positively selected for CCR7, leaving out terminally differentiated effector memory CD45RA+ cells. The data were produced by immunoSEQ multiplex PCR, yet TCRdb's version contains in-frame clones alone and is incomplete. The sample records about 2.2 million clones, approximately 92% being singletons. Sequenced material: naive CD8+ T cells from PBMCs. These receptors were collected from a man aged 18-30 years in good health. Some clones in this sample may be carry-over from other donors' samples.

Worth noting for this clone: The sample holds other DNA sequences that translate to the same CDR3. This chain joins TRBV29-1 and TRBJ2-7; TRBD1 matches at 9 bases. This CDR3 region has 12 residues. The V gene end was trimmed by 4 bases and the J gene end by 2 bases; junction bases not matched to a gene: 0. Germline values: CDR1 SQVTM, CDR2 ANQGSEA. Here the CDR3 DNA reads TGCAGCGTTGGGACAGGGGCCTACGAGCAGTACTTC. It codes for CSVGTGAYEQYF.

V is TRBV6-5 and J is TRBJ1-1; tentative D call: TRBD1 (5 bases). The V gene's germline CDR1 is MNHEY and CDR2 SVGAGI. This CDR3 spans 14 amino acids. Trimming took 2 bases from V and 1 from J, leaving 8 bases between them. The CDR3 DNA sequence: TGTGCCAGCAGTTACACCACAGGGAACACTGAAGCTTTCTTT. Translation: CASSYTTGNTEAFF.

This clone occurred once. V gene TRBV13 combines with J gene TRBJ2-3; D may be TRBD2 (6 bases). Germline CDR1 is PRHDT and CDR2 is FYEKMQ (reference sequence). The V end lost 5 bases, the J end lost 4 bases, and 31 bases lay between the germline ends. There are 20 residues in the CDR3. The CDR3 bases are TGTGCCAGCAGCCCAAGGGCGGACTACCTACACCGAGCACGTCCAGATACGCAGTATTTT. The encoded protein is CASSPRADYLHRARPDTQYF.

This clone was counted a single time. The gene calls are TRBV27 and TRBJ2-1; D not certain. V was pared by 5 bases and J by 4 bases, with 15 bases between. Germline V lookup: CDR1 MNHEY, CDR2 SMNVEV (reference sequence). The CDR3 contains 15 residues. The CDR3 DNA reads as TGTGCCAGCAGTCCAGGAATTGCGGCTTACAATGAGCAGTTCTTC. Its protein is CASSPGIAAYNEQFF.

The chain employs TRBV6-5 and TRBJ2-7; no definite D call. CDR3 length: 13 residues. Germline V CDR1 and CDR2: MNHEY, SVGAGI. The germline V and J ends were trimmed by 6 bases and 1 base, with 10 bases remaining between them. CDR3 residues: CASREPESYEQYF. Written as DNA, the CDR3 is TGTGCCAGCAGGGAGCCCGAGTCCTACGAGCAGTACTTC.

The J gene is TRBJ2-5, the V gene TRBV30, with D possibly called TRBD1 or TRBD2 (6 bases each). The CDR3 spans 16 residues. Deletions cut 2 bases from V and 1 base from J, with 17 bases between. Per the germline V gene, CDR1 is GTSNPN and CDR2 is SVGIG (reference sequence). The CDR3 is CAWSMGSGALQETQYF. The CDR3 DNA reads TGTGCCTGGAGTATGGGGTCGGGGGCGCTCCAAGAGACCCAGTACTTC.

A single count supports this clone. CDR3 loop: CASSYQRVRGYEQFF. DNA of the CDR3: TGTGCCAGCAGTTACCAGCGGGTTCGGGGGTATGAGCAGTTCTTC. The chain links TRBV6-5 to TRBJ2-1; a possible D gene is TRBD2 (6 bases). The V gene's germline CDR1 is MNHEY and CDR2 SVGAGI. Trimming left V 2 bases short and J 8 bases short, with 16 bases between. This CDR3 comprises 15 residues.

This chain links TRBV29-1 with TRBJ1-2; D gene uncertain. The CDR3 totals 17 residues. Germline CDR1 and CDR2: SQVTM and ANQGSEA. The germline V and J ends were trimmed by 4 bases and 1 base, with 22 bases remaining between them. The CDR3 reads CSVAPFITDGLNYGYTF. CDR3 in DNA: TGCAGCGTTGCCCCATTTATTACGGACGGCCTTAACTATGGCTACACCTTC.

The V call is TRBV14, the J call TRBJ2-5; 9 bases align to TRBD2. J gave up 6 bases and V 1 base, and 9 bases lay outside the gene matches. The CDR3 is 16 amino acids. The V gene's germline CDR1 is SGHDN and CDR2 FVKESK. The CDR3: CASSQGLSGRRQTQYF. DNA for the CDR3: TGTGCCAGCAGCCAAGGTCTCAGCGGGAGGCGGCAGACCCAGTACTTC.

V gene TRBV5-1 combines with J gene TRBJ1-1; 7 bases align to TRBD1. Germline values: CDR1 SGHRS, CDR2 YFSETQ. The CDR3 runs 12 residues. The V gene end was trimmed by 3 bases and the J gene end by 4 bases; junction bases not matched to a gene: 0. CDR3 sequence reads: CASSWDSTEAFF. CDR3 sequence (DNA): TGCGCCAGCAGCTGGGACAGCACTGAAGCTTTCTTT.

The chain uses TRBV7-9 and TRBJ2-7, with a weak D call TRBD2 (6 bases). Germline V CDR1 and CDR2: SEHNR, FQNEAQ (reference sequence). Between the trimmed V and J ends, which lost 1 base and 4 bases, there was a span of 17 bases. The CDR3 is made up of 16 amino acids. This chain's CDR3 is CASSLGLGHGSYEQYF. The CDR3 DNA reads as TGTGCCAGCAGCTTAGGGTTGGGGCACGGGAGTTACGAGCAGTACTTC.

As for this clone: Other DNA sequences in the sample encode the same CDR3. This chain joins TRBV6-5 and TRBJ1-1; a weak D match, TRBD1 (5 bases). Germline V lookup: CDR1 MNHEY, CDR2 SVGAGI. V was trimmed by 0 bases and J by 4 bases, leaving 9 bases between them. CDR3 length equals 14 residues. The CDR3, as DNA: TGTGCCAGCAGTTACTCGGAGGGGAGCACTGAAGCTTTCTTT. This sequence encodes CASSYSEGSTEAFF.

The V and J genes are TRBV6-5 and TRBJ2-7; possibly TRBD1 or TRBD2 for D (5 bases each). Germline V gene data show CDR1 as MNHEY and CDR2 as SVGAGI. CDR3 length: 15 residues. V was shortened by 2 bases and J by 1 base, with 12 bases between the two germline ends. DNA for the CDR3: TGTGCCAGCAGTTACGGGGGTGCCACTTCCTACGAGCAGTACTTC. Translating it yields CASSYGGATSYEQYF.

The CDR3 nucleotides are TGTGCCAGCAGCCCCTTGGCTAGCGGGGGGGCCGATGAGCAGTTCTTC. This translates into CASSPLASGGADEQFF. The chain uses TRBV7-2 and TRBJ2-1; 12 bases map to TRBD2. The CDR3 has 16 residues. With V trimmed by 5 bases and J by 8 bases, 10 bases remained unmatched. In germline, CDR1 is SGHTA, CDR2 FQGNSA.